What follows describes a single T cell receptor (beta chain). Its specific antigen is unknown. There are no base qualities to consult, and no much larger clone falls within one base. Taken with the paper, the label for time point translates to: cycle 2 day 1 (C2D1) of nivolumab. Every trial patient had relapsed following autologous stem cell transplantation, and prior brentuximab vedotin exposure was what differed among cohorts A, B and C. The trial cohort included around 56 patients with relapsed/refractory classical Hodgkin lymphoma, and each patient had a best overall response of complete response, partial response or progressive disease. Trial patients were treated with single-agent nivolumab in the multi-cohort phase II CheckMate 205 trial. Best overall response was determined by an independent review committee according to the 2007 International Working Group response criteria. Trial PBMCs were collected immediately before nivolumab initiation (C1D1) and during therapy at cycle 2 day 1 and cycle 4 day 1. Peripheral blood was collected in 8 mL Vacutainer Cell Preparation Tubes, from which PBMCs were isolated by centrifugation and then cryopreserved.

The Qiagen DNeasy kit was used to extract genomic DNA from unsorted PBMCs and from the negatively selected CD4+ and CD8+ fractions. Using primers that anneal to V and J segments, immunoSEQ multiplex PCR amplified the TCR beta CDR3 regions. Amplification bias was minimized using a synthetic immune receptor repertoire, and residual bias was removed computationally after sequencing. The original pipeline was this. Repertoire diversity was quantified as the Shannon entropy index using custom Python scripts. Unsorted, CD4+ and CD8+ repertoires were examined separately, except in combined analyses, for which CD4+ and CD8+ sequences were merged in silico. Clonal expansion was defined as a frequency increase of at least 2-fold after treatment compared with C1D1, and clones undetected at baseline were assigned a pseudocount of 0.5. Clones with 0 or 1 copy at C1D1 were classified as singleton clones, and clones with 2 or more copies were classified as non-singleton clones. Clones expanded in unsorted samples were labelled as CD4+, CD8+ or unknown by matching protein sequences in sorted samples from the same patient. Wilcoxon tests were applied to paired samples to test diversity changes from C1D1 to C4D1. Here the immuneACCESS table is served through TCRdb, limited to in-frame sequences with V and J called. Missing clones are a known gap in these copies; in checked studies unresolved V genes cover under half, and the rest lacks a known reason. The V and J calls and clone size are taken from that table; D and trimming were inferred from the DNA. The sample has about 11,000 clones on record, about 80% of them singletons. The ten top clones hold around 32% of the sample.

The junction shows trimming of 2 bases on V and 3 bases on J, plus 9 bases between the germline ends. The CDR3 goes from the cysteine to the phenylalanine over 15 residues. The read is trimmed to its CDR3 DNA, 45 bases read in frame from base 1. The germline V gene gives CDR1 as SGDLS and CDR2 as YYNGEE. This record comes from a study of PD-1 blockade in classical Hodgkin lymphoma (dated by TCRdb to 2020 to 2022). In terms of the full investigation: Nivolumab dosing was 3 mg/kg intravenously every 2 weeks, continuing until either disease progression or unacceptable toxicity. A peripheral blood immune signature of response to PD-1 blockade in classical Hodgkin lymphoma was defined using TCR beta sequencing and CyTOF. Overall results and qualifications from the work: The study was restricted to a single clinical trial cohort, and the causes of repertoire differences, possibly disease activity or prior therapy, were left undefined. Diversity was lower in patients who began nivolumab less than 1 year after ASCT, so these patients were left out of later analyses to avoid confounding by immune reconstitution. Baseline diversity similar to that of newly diagnosed patients was observed in trial patients achieving complete response, whereas significantly lower diversity was observed in partial responders and progressors. A significant rise by C4D1 was seen in CD4+ but not CD8+ TCR diversity (p=0.0027 vs p=0.16), with the rise being most apparent in complete responders (p=0.02). Baseline TCR diversity was reported as lower in newly diagnosed patients than in healthy donors, and lower still in relapsed/refractory patients.

The sequencing used peripheral blood mononuclear cells (PBMCs), collected before the second cycle of nivolumab. The chain links TRBV9 with TRBJ2-6, and the D gene may be TRBD2, 6 bases matching. This receptor was obtained from a human donor with classical Hodgkin lymphoma. DNA sequence: TGTGCCAGCAGCGTCGGGGGAATTGGGGCCAACGTCCTGACTTTC. This codes for CASSVGGIGANVLTF.